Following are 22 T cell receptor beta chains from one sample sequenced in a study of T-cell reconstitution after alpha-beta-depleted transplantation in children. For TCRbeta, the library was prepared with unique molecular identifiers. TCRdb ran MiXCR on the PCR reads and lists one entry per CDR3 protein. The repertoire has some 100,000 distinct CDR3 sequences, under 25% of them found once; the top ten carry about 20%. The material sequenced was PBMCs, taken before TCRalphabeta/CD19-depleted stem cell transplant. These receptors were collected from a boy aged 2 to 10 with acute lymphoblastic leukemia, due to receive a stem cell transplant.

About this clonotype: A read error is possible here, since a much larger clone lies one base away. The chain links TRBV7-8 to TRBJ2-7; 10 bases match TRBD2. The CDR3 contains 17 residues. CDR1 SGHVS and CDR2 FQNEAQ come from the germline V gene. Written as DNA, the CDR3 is TGTGCCAGCGGCTTCCCCAGAACCCCTAGCGGGAGTTACGAGCAGTACTTC. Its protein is CASGFPRTPSGSYEQYF.

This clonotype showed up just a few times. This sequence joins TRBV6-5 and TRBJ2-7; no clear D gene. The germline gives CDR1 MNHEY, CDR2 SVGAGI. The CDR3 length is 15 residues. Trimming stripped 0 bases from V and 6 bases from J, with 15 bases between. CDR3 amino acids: CASSYSIVQLGEQYF. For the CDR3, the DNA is TGTGCCAGCAGTTACTCGATTGTTCAGCTCGGCGAGCAGTACTTC.

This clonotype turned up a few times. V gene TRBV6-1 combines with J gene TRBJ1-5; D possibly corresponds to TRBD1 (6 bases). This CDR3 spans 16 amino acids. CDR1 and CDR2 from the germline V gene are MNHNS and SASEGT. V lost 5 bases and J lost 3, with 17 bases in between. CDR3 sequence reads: CASSTLFRGPNQPQHF. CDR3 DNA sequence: TGTGCCAGCAGTACACTCTTCAGGGGTCCCAATCAGCCCCAGCATTTT.

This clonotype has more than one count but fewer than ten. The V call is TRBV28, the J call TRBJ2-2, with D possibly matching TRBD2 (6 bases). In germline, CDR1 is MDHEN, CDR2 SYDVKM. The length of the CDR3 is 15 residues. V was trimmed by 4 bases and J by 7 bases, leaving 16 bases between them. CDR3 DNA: TGTGCCAGCAGTTCCGGGAGTAAGTCCGGCGGGGAGCTGTTTTTT. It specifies CASSSGSKSGGELFF.

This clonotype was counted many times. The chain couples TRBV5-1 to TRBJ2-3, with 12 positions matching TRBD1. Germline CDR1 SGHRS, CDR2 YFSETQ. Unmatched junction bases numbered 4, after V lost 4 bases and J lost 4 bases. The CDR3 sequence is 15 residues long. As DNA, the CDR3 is TGCGCCAGCAGCGGGGGGACAGGGGGCGCAGATACGCAGTATTTT. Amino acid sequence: CASSGGTGGADTQYF. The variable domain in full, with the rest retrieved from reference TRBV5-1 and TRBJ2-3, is KAGVTQTPRYLIKTRGQQVTLSCSPISGHRSVSWYQQTPGQGLQFLFEYFSETQRNKGNFPGRFSGRQFSNSRSEMNVSTLELGDSALYLCASSGGTGGADTQYFGPGTRLTVL.

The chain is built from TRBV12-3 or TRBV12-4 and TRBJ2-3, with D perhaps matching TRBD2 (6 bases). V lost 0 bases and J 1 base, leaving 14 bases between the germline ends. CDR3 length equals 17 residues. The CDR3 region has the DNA TGTGCCAGCAGTTTAGCCGTGGCGGAGGGGCGCACAGATACGCAGTATTTT. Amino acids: CASSLAVAEGRTDTQYF.

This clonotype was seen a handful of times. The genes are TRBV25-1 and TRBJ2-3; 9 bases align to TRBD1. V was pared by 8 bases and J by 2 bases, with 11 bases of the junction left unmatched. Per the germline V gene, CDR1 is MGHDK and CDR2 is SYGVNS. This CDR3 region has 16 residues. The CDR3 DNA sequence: TGTGCCAGCGGGATGCGGGACAGGGCCTACACAGATACGCAGTATTTT. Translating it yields CASGMRDRAYTDTQYF.

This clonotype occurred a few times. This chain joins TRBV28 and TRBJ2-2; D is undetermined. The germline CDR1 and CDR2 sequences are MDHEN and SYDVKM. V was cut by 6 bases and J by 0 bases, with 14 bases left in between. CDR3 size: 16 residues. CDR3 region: CASSLMFLANTGELFF. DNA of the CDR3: TGTGCCAGCAGCCTTATGTTTCTCGCGAACACCGGGGAGCTGTTTTTT.

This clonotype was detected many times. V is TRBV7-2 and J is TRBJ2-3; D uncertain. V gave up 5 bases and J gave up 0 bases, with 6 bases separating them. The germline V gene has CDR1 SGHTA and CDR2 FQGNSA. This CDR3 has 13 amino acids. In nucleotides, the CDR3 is TGTGCCAGCAGCGGTACTAGCACAGATACGCAGTATTTT. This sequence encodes CASSGTSTDTQYF.

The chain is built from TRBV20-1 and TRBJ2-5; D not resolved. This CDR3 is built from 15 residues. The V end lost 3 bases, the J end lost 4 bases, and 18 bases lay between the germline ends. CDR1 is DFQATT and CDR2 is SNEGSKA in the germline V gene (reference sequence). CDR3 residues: CSASLLLVTTETQYF. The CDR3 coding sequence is TGCAGTGCTAGCCTGTTGCTAGTAACAACAGAGACCCAGTACTTC.

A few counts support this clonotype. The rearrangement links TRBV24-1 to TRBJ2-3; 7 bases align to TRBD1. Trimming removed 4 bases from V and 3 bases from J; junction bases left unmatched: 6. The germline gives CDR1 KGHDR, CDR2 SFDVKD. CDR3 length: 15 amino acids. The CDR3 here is CATSDPGQMTDTQYF. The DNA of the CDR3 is TGTGCCACCAGTGACCCGGGACAGATGACAGATACGCAGTATTTT.

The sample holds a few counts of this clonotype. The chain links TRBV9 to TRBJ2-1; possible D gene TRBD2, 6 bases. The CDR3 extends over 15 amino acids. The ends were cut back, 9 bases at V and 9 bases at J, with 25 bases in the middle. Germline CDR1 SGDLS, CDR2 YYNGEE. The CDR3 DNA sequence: TGTGCCACGCTGGGGCGGAGGGGCCTGGATGGTGAGCAGTTCTTC. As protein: CATLGRRGLDGEQFF. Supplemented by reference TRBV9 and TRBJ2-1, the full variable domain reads DSGVTQTPKHLITATGQRVTLRCSPRSGDLSVYWYQQSLDQGLQFLIQYYNGEERAKGNILERFSAQQFPDLHSELNLSSLELGDSALYFCATLGRRGLDGEQFFGPGTRLTVL.

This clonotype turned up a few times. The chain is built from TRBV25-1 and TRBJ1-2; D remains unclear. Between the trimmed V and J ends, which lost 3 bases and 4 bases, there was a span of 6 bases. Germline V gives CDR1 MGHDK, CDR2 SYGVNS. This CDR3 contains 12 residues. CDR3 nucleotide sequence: TGTGCCAGCAGTGACGGGTTCTATGGCTACACCTTC. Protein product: CASSDGFYGYTF.

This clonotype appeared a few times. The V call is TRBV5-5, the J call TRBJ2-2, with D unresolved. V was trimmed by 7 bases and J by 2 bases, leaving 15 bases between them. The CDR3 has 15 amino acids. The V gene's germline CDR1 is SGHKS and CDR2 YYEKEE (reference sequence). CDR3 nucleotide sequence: TGTGCCAGCTCGGAGATTGCGGTCAACACCGGGGAGCTGTTTTTT. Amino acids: CASSEIAVNTGELFF.

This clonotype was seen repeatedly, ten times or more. CDR3 in amino acids: CASSQGLNQPQHF. The CDR3, as DNA: TGTGCCAGCAGTCAGGGCCTCAATCAGCCCCAGCATTTT. The chain employs TRBV7-3 and TRBJ1-5, with a weak D call TRBD1 (5 bases). There are 13 residues in the CDR3. The germline gives CDR1 SGHTA, CDR2 FQGTGA. V was shortened by 6 bases and J by 3 bases, with 9 bases between the two germline ends.

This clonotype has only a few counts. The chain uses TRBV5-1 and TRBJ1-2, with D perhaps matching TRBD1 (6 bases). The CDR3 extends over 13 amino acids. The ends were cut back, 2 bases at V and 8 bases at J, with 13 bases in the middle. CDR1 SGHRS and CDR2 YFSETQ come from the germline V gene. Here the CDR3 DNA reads TGCGCCAGCAGCTTCGACTTTGACAGGGGCTACACCTTC. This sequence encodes CASSFDFDRGYTF.

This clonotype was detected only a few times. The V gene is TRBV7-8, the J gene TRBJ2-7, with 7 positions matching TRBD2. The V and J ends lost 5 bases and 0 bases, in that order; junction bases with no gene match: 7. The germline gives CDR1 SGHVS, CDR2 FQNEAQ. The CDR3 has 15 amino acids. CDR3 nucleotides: TGTGCCAGCAGCCCCCTAGCGGAGGGCTCCTACGAGCAGTACTTC. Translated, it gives CASSPLAEGSYEQYF.

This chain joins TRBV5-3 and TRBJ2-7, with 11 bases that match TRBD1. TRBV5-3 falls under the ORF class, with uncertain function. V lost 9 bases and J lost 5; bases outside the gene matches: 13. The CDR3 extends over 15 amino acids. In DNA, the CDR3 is TGTGCCATGAGCTTGGGACAGGGGGTATACCACGAGCAGTACTTC. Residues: CAMSLGQGVYHEQYF.

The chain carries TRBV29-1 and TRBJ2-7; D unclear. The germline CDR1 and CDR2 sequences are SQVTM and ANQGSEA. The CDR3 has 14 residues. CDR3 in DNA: TGCGCGGCTCAATCGGACGGATCCTCCTACGAGCAGTACTTC. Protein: CAAQSDGSSYEQYF.

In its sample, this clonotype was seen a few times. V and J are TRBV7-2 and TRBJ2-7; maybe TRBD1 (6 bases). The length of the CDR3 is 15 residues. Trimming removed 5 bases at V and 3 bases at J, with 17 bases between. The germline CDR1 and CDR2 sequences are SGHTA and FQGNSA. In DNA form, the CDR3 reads TGTGCCAGCAGCCCAGGCCCCAACAGGGACTACGAGCAGTACTTC. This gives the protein CASSPGPNRDYEQYF.

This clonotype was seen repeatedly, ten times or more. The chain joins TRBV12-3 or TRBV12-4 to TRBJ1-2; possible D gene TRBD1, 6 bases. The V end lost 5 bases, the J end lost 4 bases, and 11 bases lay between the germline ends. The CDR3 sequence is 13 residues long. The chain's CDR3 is CASSPDRRYGYTF. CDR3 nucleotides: TGTGCCAGCAGTCCGGACAGACGCTATGGCTACACCTTC.

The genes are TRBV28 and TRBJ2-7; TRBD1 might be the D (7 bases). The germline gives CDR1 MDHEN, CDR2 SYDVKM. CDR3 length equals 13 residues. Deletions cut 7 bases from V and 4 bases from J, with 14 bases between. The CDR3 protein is CASTEGARYEQYF. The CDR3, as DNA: TGTGCCAGCACGGAGGGGGCTCGGTACGAGCAGTACTTC.